Sequencing of this T cell receptor beta chain was carried out in a study of OX40 agonist ivuxolimab in advanced cancers. Trimming removed 2 bases at V and 2 bases at J, with 2 bases between. The germline V gene encodes CDR1 KGHSH and CDR2 LQKENI. The CDR3 loop spans 12 amino acids. TCRdb keeps only in-frame clones here, not all; method: immunoSEQ multiplex PCR. The sample carries about 99,000 clones, about 91% recorded once. The sample consisted of CD4+ or CD8+ T cells sorted from blood, taken in a trial of the OX40 agonist ivuxolimab. This clonotype was obtained from an adult with an advanced solid tumor such as melanoma, head and neck, liver or kidney cancer. The gene calls are TRBV18 and TRBJ2-3; D gene ambiguous. The CDR3 region is CASSPYTDTQYF. The CDR3 bases are TGTGCCAGCTCACCATACACAGATACGCAGTATTTT.